The clone carrying this T cell receptor beta chain was counted between two and nine times. CDR3 size: 15 residues. The ends were cut back, 3 bases at V and 3 bases at J, with 13 bases in the middle. The V gene's germline CDR1 is KGHDR and CDR2 SFDVKD. This record comes from a study of T cells in Graves' hyperthyroidism and ophthalmopathy. There were TCR beta CDR3 regions amplified from RNA transcripts. First-round RT-PCR with HTBI primers amplified the TCR CDR3 region. TCRdb used MiXCR to reprocess the multiplex PCR reads, holding one entry per CDR3 protein. The data contain hundreds of thousands of distinct CDR3 sequences, around 15% of them singletons. Patients showing uncontrolled infection, other autoimmune disease, pregnancy or lactation were ineligible. Based on clinical symptoms, serum thyroxine and TRAb, thyroid ultrasound and orbital computed tomography, diagnoses were reached. Each 10 ml fresh peripheral blood draw supplied the PBMCs.

The J gene is TRBJ1-2, the V gene TRBV24-1; D remains ambiguous. The material sequenced was blood. The clonotype comes from a woman aged 18-30 years with Graves' hyperthyroidism. CDR3: CATSDPGRDDYGYTF. CDR3 DNA sequence: TGTGCCACCAGTGATCCCGGACGAGACGACTATGGCTACACCTTC.